This TCR beta chain was identified in a study of blood T cell repertoires in COVID-19. Overall study: Samples representing acute and convalescent COVID-19 were sourced from the United States, Italy and Spain. PBMCs, B-cell-depleted T cells, or T cells were the source of the cDNA or gDNA that made up the material.

This clone was recorded only once. This table comes from immunoSEQ multiplex PCR, and its TCRdb copy is limited to in-frame clones, with some not included. Seen here are more than 85,000 clones, around 86% observed once, and the top ten hold 3%. The clonotype was recovered from a middle-aged man with active or convalescent COVID-19. Sequencing used peripheral blood.

This CDR3 reads CASSQADAASSTDTQYF. The CDR3 DNA reads TGTGCCAGCAGCCAAGCGGATGCGGCGTCTAGCACAGATACGCAGTATTTT. V usage is TRBV3-1 (or the pseudogene TRBV3-2) and J usage is TRBJ2-3; no reliable D call. Germline CDR1 reads LGHDT; CDR2 reads YNNKEL (reference sequence). Trimming removed 1 base at V and 0 bases at J, with 14 bases between. The CDR3 extends over 17 amino acids.